These 18 T cell receptor beta chains share one sample of origin, sequenced in a study of vaccination effects on CD4 cells after COVID-19. Their recognized antigens are unknown. Only in-frame clones appear in the TCRdb table, and some are missing; sequencing was by immunoSEQ multiplex PCR. The sample consists of tens of thousands of clones, around 66% of them appearing once. Using viral peptide pools, the ViraFEST assay grew out antigen-specific CD4+ T cells prior to sequencing. Upon completion of about 10 days in culture, CD4+ T cells were isolated. SARS-CoV-2 infection was confirmed by PCR in the person between March and December 2020. The sample consisted of CD4+ T cells from PBMCs cultured with SARS-CoV-2 spike peptides, taken before COVID-19 vaccination. The receptor set was obtained from a human donor who had a prior SARS-CoV-2 infection.

The rearrangement uses TRBV5-1 and TRBJ1-1, with a weak D call TRBD1 (5 bases). Germline V gene lookup returns CDR1 SGHRS and CDR2 YFSETQ. This CDR3 is built from 14 residues. Trimming stripped 0 bases from V and 0 bases from J, with 6 bases between. The CDR3 nucleotides read TGCGCCAGCAGCTTGGGACAGATGAACACTGAAGCTTTCTTT. This translates into CASSLGQMNTEAFF. Complete variable domain (other parts from reference TRBV5-1 and TRBJ1-1): KAGVTQTPRYLIKTRGQQVTLSCSPISGHRSVSWYQQTPGQGLQFLFEYFSETQRNKGNFPGRFSGRQFSNSRSEMNVSTLELGDSALYLCASSLGQMNTEAFFGQGTRLTVV.

The chain joins TRBV19 to TRBJ2-3; 8 bases line up with TRBD2. Germline CDR1 reads LNHDA; CDR2 reads SQIVND (reference sequence). V lost 6 bases to trimming and J lost 2 bases; unmatched junction nucleotides: 10. The CDR3 consists of 16 residues. The CDR3 spells CASSRTSGGYTDTQYF. CDR3 sequence (DNA): TGTGCCAGTAGCCGAACTAGCGGCGGTTACACAGATACGCAGTATTTT.

V gene TRBV7-3 combines with J gene TRBJ1-1; D remains unclear. Germline V gene sequence: CDR1 SGHTA, CDR2 FQGTGA. The CDR3 is made up of 13 amino acids. Trimming left V 1 base short and J 3 bases short, with 6 bases between. Here the CDR3 DNA reads TGTGCCAGCAGCTTAAGAATGGACACTGAAGCTTTCTTT. Protein sequence: CASSLRMDTEAFF.

J is TRBJ2-1 and V is TRBV6-2 or TRBV6-3; 13 nucleotides agree with TRBD2. The CDR3 consists of 20 residues. V lost 2 bases, J lost 1 base, and 11 bases stayed unmatched. CDR1 and CDR2 (germline): MNHEY, SVGEGT. In DNA, the CDR3 is TGTGCCAGCAGTTACGGGACATCCGGGACTAGCGGGGCTTCCTACAATGAGCAGTTCTTC. Translation gives CASSYGTSGTSGASYNEQFF.

V usage is TRBV6-5 and J usage is TRBJ2-7; maybe TRBD2 (6 bases). The length of the CDR3 is 15 residues. Trimming removed 7 bases from V and 5 bases from J, with 21 bases in between. Germline assignment: CDR1 MNHEY and CDR2 SVGAGI. The CDR3 DNA sequence: TGTGCCAGCAACAAAAACCGGGACTGGGAAAACGAGCAGTACTTC. Translated, it gives CASNKNRDWENEQYF.

The V call is TRBV19, the J call TRBJ2-3, with 9 bases aligning to TRBD1. The CDR3 contains 14 residues. CDR1 is LNHDA, CDR2 SQIVND, per germline (reference sequence). The J segment lost 6 bases and the V segment lost 7 bases, leaving 8 bases of the junction unmatched. The CDR3 DNA reads as TGTGCCAGTAACAGGGGGCAGGTGGCGGATACGCAGTATTTT. Translating it yields CASNRGQVADTQYF.

This clone showed up just once. The chain carries TRBV3-1 (or the pseudogene TRBV3-2) and TRBJ2-7; D is possibly TRBD2 (5 bases). Germline V lookup: CDR1 LGHDT, CDR2 YNNKEL (reference sequence). The CDR3 has 15 residues. The V end was cut by 1 base, the J end by 2 bases, with 12 bases between. In DNA form, the CDR3 reads TGTGCCAGCAGCCAAGTCCCCGGGGAGACCTACGAGCAGTACTTC. Protein: CASSQVPGETYEQYF.

The gene calls are TRBV4-2 and TRBJ1-2; 8 bases agree with TRBD1. Trimming at V came to 3 bases and at J to 4 bases, leaving 7 bases not matched to a gene. This CDR3 is built from 15 residues. Per germline, CDR1 LGHNA and CDR2 YNFKEQ. CDR3 in DNA: TGTGCCAGCAGCCACCCGGACAGGGAGGTCTATGGCTACACCTTC. Translating it yields CASSHPDREVYGYTF.

The chain uses TRBV20-1 and TRBJ1-1; no definite D call. Germline V lookup: CDR1 DFQATT, CDR2 SNEGSKA (reference sequence). The V and J ends lost 3 bases and 2 bases respectively, with 10 bases between them. The CDR3 spans 13 residues. CDR3 in DNA: TGCAGTGCTAGTATGGTCCCTAACACTGAAGCTTTCTTT. Translating it yields CSASMVPNTEAFF.

The chain combines TRBV5-8 with TRBJ2-1, with a tentative D call TRBD1 (6 bases). Trimming removed 4 bases at V and 3 bases at J, with 14 bases between. This CDR3 contains 15 residues. Germline values: CDR1 SGHTS, CDR2 YDEGEE. CDR3 loop: CASSTSGQFYNEQFF. DNA of the CDR3: TGTGCCAGCAGCACGTCCGGACAGTTCTACAATGAGCAGTTCTTC.

This clone was counted only a few times. This chain links TRBV6-5 with TRBJ2-2, with TRBD1 as a possible D gene (6 bases). Germline V gene sequence: CDR1 MNHEY, CDR2 SVGAGI. The CDR3 runs to 14 residues. The V and J ends lost 4 bases and 7 bases respectively, with 13 bases between them. The CDR3, as DNA: TGTGCCAGCAGTTTTTCTCAGGGGAACGGGGAGCTGTTTTTT. Protein sequence: CASSFSQGNGELFF.

The chain employs TRBV7-9 and TRBJ2-2; 11 nucleotides line up with TRBD2. Germline V lookup: CDR1 SEHNR, CDR2 FQNEAQ (reference sequence). The CDR3 is made up of 17 amino acids. J gave up 5 bases and V 5 bases, and 10 bases lay outside the gene matches. CDR3: CASSPGPGTSGTGELFF. The CDR3 DNA follows: TGTGCCAGCAGCCCGGGCCCTGGGACTAGCGGAACCGGGGAGCTGTTTTTT.

This chain uses TRBV28 with TRBJ2-7, with 7 bases lining up with TRBD1. The V gene's germline CDR1 is MDHEN and CDR2 SYDVKM. The CDR3 spans 17 residues. V trimming: 3 bases; J trimming: 4 bases; junction bases outside the gene matches: 15. The CDR3 nucleotides read TGTGCCAGCAGTTTGGGTCTCAGTCCCAGGGGGTTGTACGAGCAGTACTTC. Protein: CASSLGLSPRGLYEQYF.

CDR3 nucleotides: TGTGCCAGCTCACCACGGTCTGCCGCGAACACCGGGGAGCTGTTTTTT. Amino acid sequence: CASSPRSAANTGELFF. The chain joins TRBV18 to TRBJ2-2; D uncertain. The germline V gene has CDR1 KGHSH and CDR2 LQKENI. The V gene lost 1 base and the J gene lost 0 bases, with 9 bases spanning the gap. The CDR3 spans 16 residues.

The chain combines TRBV19 with TRBJ1-2; D gene uncertain. CDR3 length: 15 amino acids. Germline V CDR1 and CDR2: LNHDA, SQIVND (reference sequence). V was cut by 5 bases and J by 5 bases, with 18 bases left in between. CDR3 amino acids: CASSPSRRVMYGYTF. Here the CDR3 DNA reads TGTGCCAGTAGTCCCTCAAGGCGGGTTATGTATGGCTACACCTTC.

CDR3 residues: CASSSGSRWHQPQHF. DNA for the CDR3: TGTGCCAGCAGTTCAGGGTCTCGCTGGCATCAGCCCCAGCATTTT. The chain links TRBV27 to TRBJ1-5; possible D gene TRBD1, 5 bases. V was pared by 4 bases and J by 5 bases, with 15 bases between. Germline CDR1 reads MNHEY; CDR2 reads SMNVEV (reference sequence). The CDR3 has 15 residues.

The chain employs TRBV3-1 (or the pseudogene TRBV3-2) and TRBJ1-1; D not certain. CDR1 is LGHDT and CDR2 is YNNKEL in the germline V gene (reference sequence). Trimming shortened V by 8 bases and J by 5 bases, and 18 bases separated the two germline ends. CDR3 size: 14 residues. This CDR3 is CASQDWGARTEAFF. CDR3 in DNA: TGTGCCAGCCAGGACTGGGGTGCGAGGACTGAAGCTTTCTTT.

V and J are TRBV15 and TRBJ2-2; D is unclear. Germline values: CDR1 LNHNV, CDR2 YYDKDF (reference sequence). V lost 5 bases to trimming and J lost 7 bases, with 20 bases between them. This CDR3 is built from 16 residues. DNA of the CDR3: TGTGCCACCAGCGGACGAGCTGCCCCCCTGGGCGGGGAGCTGTTTTTT. As protein: CATSGRAAPLGGELFF.